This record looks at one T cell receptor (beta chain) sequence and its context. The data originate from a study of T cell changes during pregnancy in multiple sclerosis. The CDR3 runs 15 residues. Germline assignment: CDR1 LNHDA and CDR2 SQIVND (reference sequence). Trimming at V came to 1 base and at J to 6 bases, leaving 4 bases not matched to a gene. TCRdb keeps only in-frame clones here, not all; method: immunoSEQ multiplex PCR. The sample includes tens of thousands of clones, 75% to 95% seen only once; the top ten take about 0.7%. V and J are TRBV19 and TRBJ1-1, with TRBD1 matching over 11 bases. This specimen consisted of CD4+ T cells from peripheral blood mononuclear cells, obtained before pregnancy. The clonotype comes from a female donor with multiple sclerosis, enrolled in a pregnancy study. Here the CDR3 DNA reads TGTGCCAGTAGTATAGGTCGGACAGGGGGCTCTGAAGCTTTCTTT. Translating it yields CASSIGRTGGSEAFF.